These 25 T cell receptor beta chains were all obtained from the same sample, sequenced in a study of cytomegalovirus exposure and HLA in healthy donors. The PCR contained 60 Vbeta and 13 Jbeta primers. Assay used: immunoSEQ multiplex PCR; TCRdb lists only in-frame clones, some missing. The table shows under 150,000 clones, with approximately 81% occurring only once. The specimen sequenced was PBMCs. Receptor source: a man aged 25 to 40 in good health and CMV-seropositive.

This clone was detected a few times. The rearrangement uses TRBV11-2 and TRBJ2-1; 11 nucleotides align to TRBD2. The junction had 8 bases not matched to a gene; V was cut back by 5 bases and J by 2 bases. Germline CDR1 SGHAT, CDR2 FQNNGV. The CDR3 spans 17 residues. CDR3 sequence (DNA): TGTGCCAGCAGCGAAGGGGGACTAGCGGAGACCTACAATGAGCAGTTCTTC. It translates to CASSEGGLAETYNEQFF.

This clone has just a few counts. The chain uses TRBV2 and TRBJ2-7, with 10 bases aligning to TRBD1. Trimming cost V 4 bases and J 1 base; bases outside gene matches: 1. Per the germline V gene, CDR1 is SNHLY and CDR2 is FYNNEI. The CDR3 consists of 14 residues. CDR3 in DNA: TGTGCCAGCAGTGTGGACAGGGGGTCCTACGAGCAGTACTTC. Protein product: CASSVDRGSYEQYF.

This clone was seen only once. The CDR3 DNA reads as TGTGCCAGCAGTGAGGGACAGTATAGCACAGATACGCAGTATTTT. Translated, it gives CASSEGQYSTDTQYF. The gene calls are TRBV6-4 and TRBJ2-3, with 7 bases identical to TRBD1. Germline loops: CDR1 MRHNA, CDR2 SNTAGT. V shed 3 bases, J shed 0 bases, and the junction held 3 bases outside the gene matches. This CDR3 has 15 residues.

The chain employs TRBV7-9 and TRBJ2-1, with unresolved D. Germline CDR1 SEHNR, CDR2 FQNEAQ (reference sequence). The V gene lost 5 bases and the J gene lost 5 bases, with 4 bases spanning the gap. CDR3 length: 11 amino acids. In DNA, the CDR3 is TGTGCCAGCAGCCGGGACAATGAGCAGTTCTTC. It yields the protein CASSRDNEQFF.

This chain uses TRBV6-5 with TRBJ1-2; D might be TRBD1 (5 bases). Between the trimmed V and J ends, which lost 0 bases and 8 bases, there was a span of 16 bases. Germline V gene data show CDR1 as MNHEY and CDR2 as SVGAGI. There are 15 residues in the CDR3. This chain's CDR3 is CASSYSVWRGGGYTF. Here the CDR3 DNA reads TGTGCCAGCAGTTACTCAGTGTGGAGGGGAGGAGGCTACACCTTC.

This chain connects TRBV10-3 to TRBJ1-2, with D tentatively TRBD1 (5 bases). Trimming pared 3 bases from V and 6 bases from J, leaving 11 bases between. CDR1 is ENHRY and CDR2 is SYGVKD in the germline V gene. The CDR3 loop spans 13 amino acids. The CDR3 DNA reads as TGTGCCATCAGTGATGGGACTTCAGATGGCTACACCTTC. Its translation: CAISDGTSDGYTF.

V is TRBV7-9 and J is TRBJ2-3, with D possibly matching TRBD1 (6 bases). This CDR3 region has 13 residues. Per the germline V gene, CDR1 is SEHNR and CDR2 is FQNEAQ (reference sequence). CDR3 sequence reads: CAGGVGFTDTQYF. Here the CDR3 DNA reads TGTGCAGGGGGAGTTGGATTCACAGATACGCAGTATTTT.

The chain joins TRBV7-2 to TRBJ2-1, with D perhaps matching TRBD2 (6 bases). CDR1 and CDR2 (germline): SGHTA, FQGNSA. Trimming left V 5 bases short and J 0 bases short, with 11 bases between. The CDR3 runs to 15 residues. CDR3 amino acids: CASSLSGSSYNEQFF. The CDR3 DNA reads TGTGCCAGCAGCCTTAGCGGAAGCTCCTACAATGAGCAGTTCTTC.

The chain couples TRBV7-3 to TRBJ2-3; 15 bases agree with TRBD2. V gave up 5 bases and J gave up 4 bases; unmatched junction bases: 4. CDR1 and CDR2 (germline): SGHTA, FQGTGA. The CDR3 has 16 amino acids. CDR3 residues: CASSQGLAGGADTQYF. DNA of the CDR3: TGTGCCAGCAGCCAGGGACTAGCGGGAGGCGCAGATACGCAGTATTTT. Filled out from reference TRBV7-3 and TRBJ2-3, the complete variable domain reads GAGVSQTPSNKVTEKGKYVELRCDPISGHTALYWYRQSLGQGPEFLIYFQGTGAADDSGLPNDRFFAVRPEGSVSTLKIQRTERGDSAVYLCASSQGLAGGADTQYFGPGTRLTVL.

The chain links TRBV28 to TRBJ2-2; 11 bases are shared with TRBD2. Per the germline V gene, CDR1 is MDHEN and CDR2 is SYDVKM. V gave up 2 bases and J gave up 7 bases; unmatched junction bases: 9. The CDR3 length is 17 residues. The CDR3 DNA reads as TGTGCCAGCAGTTTAATTGTGCTAGCGGGAGGTCGCGGGGAGCTGTTTTTT. Translated: CASSLIVLAGGRGELFF.

This clone came up once. The V call is TRBV18, the J call TRBJ1-6; D not certain. Per the germline V gene, CDR1 is KGHSH and CDR2 is LQKENI. The CDR3 has 15 amino acids. Between the trimmed V and J ends, which lost 3 bases and 6 bases, there was a span of 12 bases. CDR3 in DNA: TGTGCCAGCTCACCCCCAGAGGAATCTAATTCACCCCTCCACTTT. It is translated as CASSPPEESNSPLHF.

The chain links TRBV29-1 to TRBJ1-2, with TRBD1 identical over 8 bases. Germline-derived CDR1 and CDR2 are SQVTM and ANQGSEA. Losses at the gene ends were 3 bases for V and 3 bases for J; bases not matched to a gene: 6. The CDR3 extends over 14 amino acids. CDR3 DNA: TGCAGCGTTGAGGGAGGACAGGGTTACTATGGCTACACCTTC. Its translation: CSVEGGQGYYGYTF. The entire variable domain, with the rest obtained from reference TRBV29-1 and TRBJ1-2, is as follows: SAVISQKPSRDICQRGTSLTIQCQVDSQVTMMFWYRQQPGQSLTLIATANQGSEATYESGFVIDKFPISRPNLTFSTLTVSNMSPEDSSIYLCSVEGGQGYYGYTFGSGTRLTVV.

The chain uses TRBV2 and TRBJ1-5, with D tentatively TRBD1 (6 bases). This CDR3 spans 16 amino acids. Germline V lookup: CDR1 SNHLY, CDR2 FYNNEI. The V and J ends lost 2 bases and 0 bases respectively, with 11 bases between them. The CDR3 DNA reads as TGTGCCAGCAGTGAATCACAGGGTTATAGCAATCAGCCCCAGCATTTT. Its translation: CASSESQGYSNQPQHF.

This chain links TRBV5-4 with TRBJ2-7; D unclear. V lost 0 bases and J lost 0, with 10 bases in between. Germline-derived CDR1 and CDR2 are SGHNT and YYREEE (reference sequence). The CDR3 spans 15 residues. The CDR3 loop is CASSLGGRSSYEQYF. For the CDR3, the DNA is TGTGCCAGCAGCTTGGGCGGCAGAAGCTCCTACGAGCAGTACTTC.

V usage is TRBV18 and J usage is TRBJ2-2; D remains unclear. The V gene's germline CDR1 is KGHSH and CDR2 LQKENI. V was shortened by 3 bases and J by 0 bases, with 2 bases between the two germline ends. The CDR3 has 13 amino acids. This CDR3 is CASSPANTGELFF. CDR3 nucleotides: TGTGCCAGCTCACCCGCGAACACCGGGGAGCTGTTTTTT.

This sequence joins TRBV4-2 and TRBJ2-7; D unresolved. This CDR3 comprises 15 residues. In germline, CDR1 is LGHNA, CDR2 YNFKEQ. V was cut by 1 base and J by 3 bases, with 13 bases left in between. The CDR3, as DNA: TGTGCCAGCAGCCAAGGGCTGGAGAGATTCTACGAGCAGTACTTC. Translation gives CASSQGLERFYEQYF.

This clone occurred once. The J gene is TRBJ1-1, the V gene TRBV4-3, with 8 bases that match TRBD1. Germline V CDR1 and CDR2: LGHNA, YSLEER. V lost 1 base, J lost 4 bases, and 11 bases stayed unmatched. The CDR3 has 17 residues. The CDR3 loop reads CASSQGGWTGWITEAFF. CDR3 DNA: TGCGCCAGCAGCCAAGGGGGTTGGACAGGGTGGATCACTGAAGCTTTCTTT.

V and J are TRBV7-9 and TRBJ2-5, with TRBD2 as a possible D gene (5 bases). The CDR3 has 12 amino acids. Trimming pared 5 bases from V and 11 bases from J, leaving 15 bases between. Germline CDR1 and CDR2: SEHNR and FQNEAQ (reference sequence). The CDR3 reads CASSPSNRGQYF. The DNA for the CDR3 is TGTGCCAGCAGCCCGTCCAACCGAGGGCAGTACTTC.

The chain recombines TRBV14 with TRBJ2-7, with D perhaps matching TRBD2 (5 bases). This CDR3 comprises 14 residues. The V end was cut by 1 base, the J end by 5 bases, with 12 bases between. CDR1 and CDR2 (germline): SGHDN, FVKESK. CDR3: CASSQALVGDEQYF. The DNA for the CDR3 is TGTGCCAGCAGCCAAGCACTAGTCGGCGACGAGCAGTACTTC.

J is TRBJ1-2 and V is TRBV5-6, with D hard to call. V dropped 2 bases and J dropped 0 bases, with 5 bases sitting between them. The CDR3 extends over 13 amino acids. CDR1 and CDR2 (germline): SGHDT, YYEEEE. The CDR3 reads CASSFGANYGYTF. The CDR3 DNA reads TGTGCCAGCAGCTTCGGGGCTAACTATGGCTACACCTTC.

CDR3 nucleotides: TGTGCCAGCAGTTTATTAGCGGGGGGCACAGATACGCAGTATTTT. Its protein is CASSLLAGGTDTQYF. V gene TRBV27 combines with J gene TRBJ2-3; 9 nucleotides agree with TRBD2. V was clipped by 1 base and J by 1 base; unmatched bases: 0. Germline CDR1 reads MNHEY; CDR2 reads SMNVEV (reference sequence). The CDR3 sequence is 15 residues long.

The V gene is TRBV27, the J gene TRBJ1-5, with TRBD1 identical over 9 bases. Germline V CDR1 and CDR2: MNHEY, SMNVEV (reference sequence). The CDR3 is 16 residues long. After removal of 5 bases from V and 1 base from J, the junction contained 6 bases not matched to a gene. This CDR3 reads CASSLRQGVSNQPQHF. The CDR3 bases are TGTGCCAGCAGTCTCCGACAGGGGGTAAGCAATCAGCCCCAGCATTTT.

The rearrangement joins TRBV6-5 to TRBJ1-4, with D hard to call. V was pared by 0 bases and J by 7 bases, with 9 bases between. Per germline, CDR1 MNHEY and CDR2 SVGAGI. CDR3 length: 14 residues. CDR3 amino acids: CASSYSWAGEKLFF. For the CDR3, the DNA is TGTGCCAGCAGTTACTCATGGGCAGGTGAAAAACTGTTTTTT.

The J gene is TRBJ2-5, the V gene TRBV7-9; 8 bases map to TRBD1. This CDR3 has 14 residues. CDR1 and CDR2 (germline): SEHNR, FQNEAQ (reference sequence). With V trimmed by 4 bases and J by 2 bases, 3 bases remained unmatched. This chain's CDR3 is CASSSRTGQETQYF. The CDR3 DNA reads as TGTGCCAGCAGCTCCCGGACAGGGCAAGAGACCCAGTACTTC.

This chain links TRBV30 with TRBJ1-2; 8 nucleotides align to TRBD1. With V trimmed by 2 bases and J by 0 bases, 11 bases remained unmatched. This CDR3 comprises 17 residues. Per germline, CDR1 GTSNPN and CDR2 SVGIG (reference sequence). The CDR3 DNA reads TGTGCCTGGAGTCGACGGACAGGGAGGGGCCCTAACTATGGCTACACCTTC. Translating gives CAWSRRTGRGPNYGYTF.